Included here is one TCR beta chain sequence, with context. Its antigen is unknown. CDR3 length: 14 residues. V was trimmed by 0 bases and J by 5 bases, leaving 12 bases between them. From germline, CDR1 is SGHRS and CDR2 YFSETQ. The entry originates in a study of T-cell memory formation after mild COVID-19. Sample barcodes and UMIs were carried by the TCR alpha and TCR beta cDNA libraries that 5'RACE generated with constant-segment primers. TCRdb reprocessed the 5' RACE reads via MiXCR and lists one record per CDR3 protein. Counted here are around 450,000 distinct CDR3 sequences, approximately 20% occurring once; the ten biggest clones make up around 8.4%. Study-level findings and limits: Specificity for SARS-CoV-2 was not confirmed among the second-wave clones peaking on day 37.

The chain links TRBV5-1 to TRBJ2-7; D gene unclear. Sequencing was performed on PBMCs or a T cell subset sorted from them (not recorded which). This TCR was recovered from an adult woman who had mild COVID-19 (a few samples of this study predate the infection). Cell type and time point are not known. CDR3 sequence reads: CASSLGRGWHEQYF. CDR3 DNA sequence: TGCGCCAGCAGCTTGGGGCGAGGCTGGCACGAGCAGTACTTC.